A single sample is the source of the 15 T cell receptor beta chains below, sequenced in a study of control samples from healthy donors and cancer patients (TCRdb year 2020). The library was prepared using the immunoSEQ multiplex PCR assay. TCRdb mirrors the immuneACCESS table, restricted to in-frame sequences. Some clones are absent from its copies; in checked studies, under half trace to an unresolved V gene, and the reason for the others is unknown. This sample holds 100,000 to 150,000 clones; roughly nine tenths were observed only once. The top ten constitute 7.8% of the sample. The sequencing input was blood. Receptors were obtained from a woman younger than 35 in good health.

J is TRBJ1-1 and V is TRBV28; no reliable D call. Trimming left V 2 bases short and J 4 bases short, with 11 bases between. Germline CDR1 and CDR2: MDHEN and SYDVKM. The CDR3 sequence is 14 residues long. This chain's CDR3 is CASSLIGSGTEAFF. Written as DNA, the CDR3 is TGTGCCAGCAGTTTAATCGGATCTGGCACTGAAGCTTTCTTT.

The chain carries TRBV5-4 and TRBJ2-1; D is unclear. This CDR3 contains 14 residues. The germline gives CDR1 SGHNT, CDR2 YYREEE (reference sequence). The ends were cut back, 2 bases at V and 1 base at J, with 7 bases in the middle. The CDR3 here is CASSFKVSYNEQFF. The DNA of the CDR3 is TGTGCCAGCAGCTTTAAGGTTTCCTACAATGAGCAGTTCTTC. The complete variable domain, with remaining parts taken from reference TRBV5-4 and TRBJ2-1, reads ETGVTQSPTHLIKTRGQQVTLRCSSQSGHNTVSWYQQALGQGPQFIFQYYREEENGRGNFPPRFSGLQFPNYSSELNVNALELDDSALYLCASSFKVSYNEQFFGPGTRLTVL.

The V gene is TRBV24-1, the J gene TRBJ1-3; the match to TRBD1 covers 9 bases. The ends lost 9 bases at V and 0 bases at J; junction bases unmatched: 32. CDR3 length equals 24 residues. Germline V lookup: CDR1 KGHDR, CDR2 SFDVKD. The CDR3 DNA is TGTGCCACCCTTAGGACAGGGGACAACACTCTGGAGTCGTCCCCTTACAACTCTGGAAACACCATATATTTT. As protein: CATLRTGDNTLESSPYNSGNTIYF.

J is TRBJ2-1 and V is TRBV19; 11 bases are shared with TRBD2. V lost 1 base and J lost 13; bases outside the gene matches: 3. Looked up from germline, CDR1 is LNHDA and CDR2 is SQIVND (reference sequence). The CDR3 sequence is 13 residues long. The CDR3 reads CASSIALAGVQFF. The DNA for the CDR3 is TGTGCCAGTAGTATAGCACTAGCGGGAGTTCAGTTCTTC.

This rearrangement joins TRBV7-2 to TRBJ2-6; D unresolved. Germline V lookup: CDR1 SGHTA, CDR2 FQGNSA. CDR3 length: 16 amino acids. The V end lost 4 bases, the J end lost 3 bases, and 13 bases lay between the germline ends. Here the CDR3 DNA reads TGTGCCAGCAGCTCTTACCCGGCTGGTGGGGCCAACGTCCTGACTTTC. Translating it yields CASSSYPAGGANVLTF.

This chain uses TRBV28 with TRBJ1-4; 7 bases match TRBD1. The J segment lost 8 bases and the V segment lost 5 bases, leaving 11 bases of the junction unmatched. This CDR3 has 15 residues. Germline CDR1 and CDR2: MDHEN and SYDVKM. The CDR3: CASSPPDRIREKLFF. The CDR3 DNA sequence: TGTGCCAGCAGTCCCCCGGACAGGATACGAGAAAAACTGTTTTTT.

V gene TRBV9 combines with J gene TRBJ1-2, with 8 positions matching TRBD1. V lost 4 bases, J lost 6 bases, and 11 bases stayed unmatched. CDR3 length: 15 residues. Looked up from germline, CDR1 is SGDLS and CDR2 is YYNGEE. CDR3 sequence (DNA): TGTGCCAGCAGCTACTCGGACAGGGCGGTCAATGGCTACACCTTC. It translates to CASSYSDRAVNGYTF.

The CDR3 region is CASSQGHGQPQHF. CDR3 coding DNA: TGTGCCAGCAGCCAAGGACACGGTCAGCCCCAGCATTTT. The chain uses TRBV3-1 (or the pseudogene TRBV3-2) and TRBJ1-5, with no clear D. Germline CDR1 is LGHDT and CDR2 is YNNKEL (reference sequence). CDR3 length equals 13 residues. V was clipped by 1 base and J by 6 bases, with 7 bases between them.

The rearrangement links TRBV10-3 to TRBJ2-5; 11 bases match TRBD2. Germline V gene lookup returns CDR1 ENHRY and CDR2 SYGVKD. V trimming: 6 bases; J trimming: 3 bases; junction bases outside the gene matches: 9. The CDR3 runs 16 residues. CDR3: CAISLGGLAAEETQYF. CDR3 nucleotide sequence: TGTGCCATCAGCCTCGGGGGACTAGCGGCCGAAGAGACCCAGTACTTC.

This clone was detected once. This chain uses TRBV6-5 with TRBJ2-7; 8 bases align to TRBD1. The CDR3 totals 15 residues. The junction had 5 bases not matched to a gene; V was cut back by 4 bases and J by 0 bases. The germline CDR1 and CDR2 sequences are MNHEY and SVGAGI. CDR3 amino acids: CASSSGQDYSYEQYF. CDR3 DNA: TGTGCCAGCAGTTCGGGACAGGACTACTCCTACGAGCAGTACTTC.

CDR3 DNA: TGTGCCAGCAGGGATTACAGGGAGAGGGGCGGGGAGCTGTTTTTT. Residues: CASRDYRERGGELFF. V gene TRBV25-1 combines with J gene TRBJ2-2; a possible D gene is TRBD1 (6 bases). The CDR3 sequence is 15 residues long. Germline CDR1 MGHDK, CDR2 SYGVNS. The ends were cut back, 6 bases at V and 7 bases at J, with 18 bases in the middle.

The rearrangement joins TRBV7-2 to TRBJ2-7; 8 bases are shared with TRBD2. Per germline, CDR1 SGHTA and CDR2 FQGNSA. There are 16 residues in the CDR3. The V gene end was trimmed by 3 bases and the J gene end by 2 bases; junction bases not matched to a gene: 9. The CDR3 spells CASSFRVTSAPYEQYF. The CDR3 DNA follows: TGTGCCAGCAGCTTCCGCGTGACTAGCGCCCCCTACGAGCAGTACTTC.

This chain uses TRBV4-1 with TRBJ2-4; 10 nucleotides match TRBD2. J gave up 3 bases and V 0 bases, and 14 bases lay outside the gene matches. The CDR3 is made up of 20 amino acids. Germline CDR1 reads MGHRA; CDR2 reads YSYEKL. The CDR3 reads CASSQDSGLAGVRVKNIQYF. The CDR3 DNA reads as TGCGCCAGCAGCCAAGATTCTGGGCTAGCGGGAGTTAGGGTCAAAAACATTCAGTACTTC.

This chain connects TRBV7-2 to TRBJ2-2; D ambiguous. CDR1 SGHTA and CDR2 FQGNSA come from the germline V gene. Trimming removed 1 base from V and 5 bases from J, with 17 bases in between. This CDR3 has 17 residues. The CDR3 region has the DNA TGTGCCAGCAGCTTAGTTTTTGTGGTTCCAGCAACCGGGGAGCTGTTTTTT. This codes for CASSLVFVVPATGELFF.

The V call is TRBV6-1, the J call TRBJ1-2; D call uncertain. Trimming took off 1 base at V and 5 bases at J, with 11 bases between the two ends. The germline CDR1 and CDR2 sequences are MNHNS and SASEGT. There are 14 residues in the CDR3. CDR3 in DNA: TGTGCCAGCAGTGAAGTTGGCATTCAGTATGGCTACACCTTC. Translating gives CASSEVGIQYGYTF.